This record covers a single TCR beta chain. The antigen is unknown. Sequenced by immunoSEQ multiplex PCR; TCRdb stores in-frame clones only, minus some. Among around 200,000 clones, about 90% were seen once, and the ten largest hold approximately 0.5%. This sample stems from a study of T cell responses to AZD1222 COVID-19 vaccine. The study's findings and limits: White British people made up most donors, females outnumbered males, and clonal diversity was possibly underestimated. Only a handful of AZD1222 recipients were seropositive at baseline. Without day 14 samples, only post-peak T cell repertoires were studied.

This CDR3 contains 13 residues. V dropped 2 bases and J dropped 2 bases, with 4 bases sitting between them. Germline CDR1 reads LGHDT; CDR2 reads YNNKEL (reference sequence). This clonotype was obtained from an adult in good health. The sample here was peripheral blood, taken on day 0 of AZD1222 vaccination. The rearrangement joins TRBV3-1 (or the pseudogene TRBV3-2) to TRBJ2-1, with D hard to call. The DNA of the CDR3 is TGTGCCAGCAGCCAATTCGCCTACAATGAGCAGTTCTTC. Its translation is CASSQFAYNEQFF.